These T cell receptor beta chains were read from a single sample in a study of T-cell memory formation after mild COVID-19. TCRdb recomputed calls from the 5' RACE reads with MiXCR, one row per CDR3 protein. The sample yields some 200,000 distinct CDR3 sequences, over 9.5% seen once. The sample comprised PBMCs or a T cell subset sorted from them (not recorded which). These receptors were taken from a man younger than 35 who had mild COVID-19 (a few samples of this study predate the infection). Cell type and time point are not known. CDR3s include the opening cysteine and the closing phenylalanine or tryptophan.

TRBV7-2,TRBJ1-5,CASSTRQGDQPQHF
TRBV12-3/TRBV12-4,TRBJ1-2,CASSLVDSAYYTF
TRBV5-1,TRBJ2-7,CASSSSQGMREQYF
TRBV6-6,TRBJ2-3,CASRRGQGARADTQYF
TRBV5-1,TRBJ2-7,CASSFVGTYEQYF
TRBV6-5,TRBJ1-1,CASSYGLGYRLEAFF
TRBV4-1,TRBJ1-2,CATKRGGVRYGYTF
TRBV11-2,TRBJ1-1,CASSLISMNTEAFF
TRBV30,TRBJ1-5,CASSPSTGEPQHF
TRBV9,TRBJ2-3,CASSSTPGGLTDTQYF
TRBV7-2,TRBJ2-6,CAGGGSGANVLTF
TRBV7-2,TRBJ1-6,CASSFELGQGFVSPLHF
TRBV6-1,TRBJ2-7,CASSESTGARGEQYF
TRBV28,TRBJ2-2,CASSRGGTGELFF
TRBV11-2,TRBJ2-3,CASSFLADTQYF
TRBV7-2,TRBJ1-2,CASSFRSGTGGDSGGGYTF